The rows below give T cell receptor beta chains drawn from one sample of a study of identical twins. TCRdb processed the 5' RACE reads anew with MiXCR; each CDR3 protein has one entry. The sample lists 1.5 million to 2 million distinct CDR3 sequences, under 35% occurring once. Source material: cord blood. These receptors came from a newborn girl in good health. Both conserved end residues are part of each CDR3. Each record gives: CDR3 protein, CDR3 length, V gene.

CASSLEGLAGVGLAKNIQYF,20,TRBV7-2
CASSLVPAGQYNEQFF,16,TRBV28
CASSQLEGTQYF,12,TRBV3-1
CASLGTSGIYEQYF,14,TRBV2
CASGTSTDTQYF,12,TRBV6-2/TRBV6-3
CASSLVGGGLKNIQYF,16,TRBV7-2
CASSGVQGVSYEQYF,15,TRBV6-1
CARSFPTGPYNEQYF,15,TRBV28
CASSLFWGAGGYNEQFF,17,TRBV7-2
CASSVQGEEQFF,12,TRBV9
CASSYEYGGTEKLFF,15,TRBV6-2/TRBV6-3
CSATRGDQETQYF,13,TRBV20-1
CSALTSGHSYEQYF,14,TRBV20-1
CASKPGTGLNTEAFF,15,TRBV6-1
CSASGDRGFGYTF,13,TRBV20-1
CSVGQGSGYTF,11,TRBV29-1
CASSLVTATNYGYTF,15,TRBV7-2
CASSSSGEDEAFF,13,TRBV7-9
CSARAGTIEGRETQYF,16,TRBV20-1
CASSLWGWTSGRDEQYF,17,TRBV7-2
CASSVGHAMNTEAFF,15,TRBV4-2
CASSLSGTSNEQYF,14,TRBV11-3
CSALTSGINEQFF,13,TRBV20-1
CASSLGTSVTGELFF,15,TRBV5-1
CASSVRQGAGNEPFF,15,TRBV12-3/TRBV12-4
CSARDLQGYNEQYF,14,TRBV20-1
CSARADRSTDTQYF,14,TRBV20-1
CASSQKKDGSYEQYF,15,TRBV4-1
CASSFSSPGETQFF,14,TRBV12-3/TRBV12-4
CASSKGGETHYEQYF,15,TRBV21-1
CASSLRAGRLAKNIQYF,17,TRBV7-2
CASSYQGQHYEQYF,14,TRBV6-5
CAWSLGQGSYTF,12,TRBV30
CASSGEGHGYGYTF,14,TRBV10-1
CASSLSGTSKNIQYF,15,TRBV6-1
CSAGDPAGVGNEQFF,15,TRBV20-1
CASSLTAGPVYNEQYF,16,TRBV12-3/TRBV12-4
CASSGTGANQAQHF,14,TRBV27
CASRTGGGRPFLDEKLFF,18,TRBV5-1
CASRDRGLSTDTQYF,15,TRBV6-1
CASSRDGYNEQFF,13,TRBV2
CSARDQLRANEQYF,14,TRBV20-1
CASGLYTGELFF,12,TRBV12-3/TRBV12-4
CSASGNSIGIDTQYF,15,TRBV20-1